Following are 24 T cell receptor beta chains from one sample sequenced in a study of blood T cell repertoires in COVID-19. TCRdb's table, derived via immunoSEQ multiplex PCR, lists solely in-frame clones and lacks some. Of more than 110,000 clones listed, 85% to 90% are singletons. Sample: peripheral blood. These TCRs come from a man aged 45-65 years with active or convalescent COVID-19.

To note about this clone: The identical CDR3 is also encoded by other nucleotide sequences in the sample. CDR3 loop: CASGGNYGYTF. The CDR3 region has the DNA TGTGCCAGCGGGGGGAACTATGGCTACACCTTC. The V gene is TRBV11-2, the J gene TRBJ1-2; D possibly corresponds to TRBD1 (5 bases). The CDR3 loop spans 11 amino acids. V shed 8 bases and J shed 2 bases, with 6 bases lying between them. Germline V CDR1 and CDR2: SGHAT, FQNNGV.

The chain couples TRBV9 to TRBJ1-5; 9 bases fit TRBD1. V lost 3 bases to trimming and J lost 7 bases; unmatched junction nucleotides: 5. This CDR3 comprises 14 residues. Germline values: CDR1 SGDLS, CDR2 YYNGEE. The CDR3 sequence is CASSAGTGWQPQHF. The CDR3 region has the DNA TGTGCCAGCAGCGCTGGGACAGGGTGGCAGCCCCAGCATTTT.

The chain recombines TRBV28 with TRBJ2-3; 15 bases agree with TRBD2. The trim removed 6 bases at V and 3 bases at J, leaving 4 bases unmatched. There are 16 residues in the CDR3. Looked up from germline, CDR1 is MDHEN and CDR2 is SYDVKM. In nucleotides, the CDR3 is TGTGCCAGCAGCCCAGGACTAGCGGGAGGGACAGATACGCAGTATTTT. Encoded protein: CASSPGLAGGTDTQYF. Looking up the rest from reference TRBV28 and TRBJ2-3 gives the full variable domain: DVKVTQSSRYLVKRTGEKVFLECVQDMDHENMFWYRQDPGLGLRLIYFSYDVKMKEKGDIPEGYSVSREKKERFSLILESASTNQTSMYLCASSPGLAGGTDTQYFGPGTRLTVL.

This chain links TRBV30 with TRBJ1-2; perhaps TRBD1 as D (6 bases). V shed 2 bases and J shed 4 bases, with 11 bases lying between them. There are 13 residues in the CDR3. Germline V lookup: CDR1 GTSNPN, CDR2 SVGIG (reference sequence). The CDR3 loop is CAWSRGGGYGYTF. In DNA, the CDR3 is TGTGCCTGGAGTAGGGGGGGCGGCTATGGCTACACCTTC. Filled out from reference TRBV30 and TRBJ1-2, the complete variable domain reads SQTIHQWPATLVQPVGSPLSLECTVEGTSNPNLYWYRQAAGRGLQLLFYSVGIGQISSEVPQNLSASRPQDRQFILSSKKLLLSDSGFYLCAWSRGGGYGYTFGSGTRLTVV.

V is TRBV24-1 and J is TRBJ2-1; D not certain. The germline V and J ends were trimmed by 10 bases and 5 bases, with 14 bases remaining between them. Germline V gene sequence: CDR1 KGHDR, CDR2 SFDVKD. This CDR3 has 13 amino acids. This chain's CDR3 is CATLDGSHNEQFF. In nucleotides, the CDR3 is TGTGCCACTTTAGACGGGTCCCACAATGAGCAGTTCTTC.

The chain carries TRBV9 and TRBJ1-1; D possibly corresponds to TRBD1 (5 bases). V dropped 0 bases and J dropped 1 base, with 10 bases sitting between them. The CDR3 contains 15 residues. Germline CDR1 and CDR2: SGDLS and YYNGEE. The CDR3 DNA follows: TGTGCCAGCAGCGTAGAGGGCAGGGCGAACACTGAAGCTTTCTTT. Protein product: CASSVEGRANTEAFF.

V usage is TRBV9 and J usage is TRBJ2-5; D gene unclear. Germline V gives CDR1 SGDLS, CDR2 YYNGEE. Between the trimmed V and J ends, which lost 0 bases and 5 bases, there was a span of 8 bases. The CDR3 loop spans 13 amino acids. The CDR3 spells CASSVASWETQYF. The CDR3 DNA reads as TGTGCCAGCAGCGTAGCCAGTTGGGAGACCCAGTACTTC.

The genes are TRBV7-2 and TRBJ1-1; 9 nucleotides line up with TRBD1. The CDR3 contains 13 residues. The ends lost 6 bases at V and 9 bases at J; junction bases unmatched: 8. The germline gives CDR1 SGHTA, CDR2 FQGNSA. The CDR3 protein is CASSTDRGGKAFF. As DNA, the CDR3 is TGTGCCAGCAGTACCGACAGGGGGGGGAAAGCTTTCTTT.

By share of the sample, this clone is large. DNA for the CDR3: TGTGCCACCAGTGATTCTAGGACAGGGCTCTCTGGAAACACCATATATTTT. It encodes CATSDSRTGLSGNTIYF. The chain is built from TRBV24-1 and TRBJ1-3; 8 positions agree with TRBD1. CDR1 and CDR2 from the germline V gene are KGHDR and SFDVKD. Germline trimming cut 2 bases from V and 0 bases from J; bases unmatched to any gene: 5. The CDR3 runs to 17 residues.

The CDR3 sequence: CASETANQPQHF. The CDR3 DNA is TGTGCCAGTGAGACAGCTAATCAGCCCCAGCATTTT. The rearrangement links TRBV28 to TRBJ1-5; D perhaps matches TRBD1 (5 bases). This CDR3 spans 12 amino acids. CDR1 MDHEN and CDR2 SYDVKM come from the germline V gene. V was clipped by 9 bases and J by 4 bases, with 10 bases between them.

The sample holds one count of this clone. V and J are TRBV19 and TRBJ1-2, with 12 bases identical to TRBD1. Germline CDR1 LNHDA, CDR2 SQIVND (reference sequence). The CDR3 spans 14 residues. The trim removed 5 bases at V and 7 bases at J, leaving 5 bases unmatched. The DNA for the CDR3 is TGTGCCAGTAGTGGGGGGACAGGGGGCTCTGGCTACACCTTC. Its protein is CASSGGTGGSGYTF. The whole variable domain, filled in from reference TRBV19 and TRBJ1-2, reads DGGITQSPKYLFRKEGQNVTLSCEQNLNHDAMYWYRQDPGQGLRLIYYSQIVNDFQKGDIAEGYSVSREKKESFPLTVTSAQKNPTAFYLCASSGGTGGSGYTFGSGTRLTVV.

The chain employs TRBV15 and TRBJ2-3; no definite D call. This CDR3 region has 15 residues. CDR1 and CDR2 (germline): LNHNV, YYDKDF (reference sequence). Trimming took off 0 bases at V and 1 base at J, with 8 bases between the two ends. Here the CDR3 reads CATSRDRQGTDTQYF. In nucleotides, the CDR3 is TGTGCCACCAGCAGAGATAGGCAGGGCACAGATACGCAGTATTTT.

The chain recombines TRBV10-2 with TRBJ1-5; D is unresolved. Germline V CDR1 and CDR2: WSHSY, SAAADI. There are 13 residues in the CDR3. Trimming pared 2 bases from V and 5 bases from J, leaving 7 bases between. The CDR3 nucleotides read TGCGCCAGCAGTGAGAACCGGGATCAGCCCCAGCATTTT. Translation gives CASSENRDQPQHF.

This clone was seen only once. The CDR3 is CASSRTGVDKKLFF. The DNA for the CDR3 is TGTGCCAGCAGCCGGACAGGGGTGGATAAAAAACTGTTTTTT. The V gene is TRBV7-6, the J gene TRBJ1-4; TRBD1 matches 9 bases. Germline V gene data show CDR1 as SGHVS and CDR2 as FNYEAQ. After removal of 5 bases from V and 9 bases from J, the junction contained 7 bases not matched to a gene. The CDR3 covers 14 residues.

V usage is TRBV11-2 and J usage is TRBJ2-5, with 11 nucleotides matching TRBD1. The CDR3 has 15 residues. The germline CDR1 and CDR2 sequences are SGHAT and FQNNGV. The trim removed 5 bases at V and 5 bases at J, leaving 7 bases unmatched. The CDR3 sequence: CASSPGQGALETQYF. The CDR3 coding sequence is TGTGCCAGCAGCCCAGGACAGGGGGCCCTGGAGACCCAGTACTTC.

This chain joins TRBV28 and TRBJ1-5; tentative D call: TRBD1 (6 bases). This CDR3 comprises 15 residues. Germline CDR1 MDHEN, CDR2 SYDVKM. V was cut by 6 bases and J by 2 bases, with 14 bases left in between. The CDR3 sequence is CASSSGTIGNQPQHF. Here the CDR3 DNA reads TGTGCCAGCAGCTCCGGGACAATTGGCAATCAGCCCCAGCATTTT. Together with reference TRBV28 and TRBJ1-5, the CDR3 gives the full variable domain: DVKVTQSSRYLVKRTGEKVFLECVQDMDHENMFWYRQDPGLGLRLIYFSYDVKMKEKGDIPEGYSVSREKKERFSLILESASTNQTSMYLCASSSGTIGNQPQHFGDGTRLSIL.

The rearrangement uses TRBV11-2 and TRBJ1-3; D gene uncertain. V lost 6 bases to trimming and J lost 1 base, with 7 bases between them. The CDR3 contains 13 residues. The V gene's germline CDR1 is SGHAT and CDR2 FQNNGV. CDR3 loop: CASSQQSGNTIYF. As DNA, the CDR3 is TGTGCCAGCAGTCAACAGTCTGGAAACACCATATATTTT.

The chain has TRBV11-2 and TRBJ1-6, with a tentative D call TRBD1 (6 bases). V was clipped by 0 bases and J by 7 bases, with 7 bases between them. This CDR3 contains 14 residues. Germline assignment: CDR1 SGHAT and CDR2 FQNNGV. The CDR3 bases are TGTGCCAGCAGCTTAGAGGGGGCGAATTCACCCCTCCACTTT. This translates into CASSLEGANSPLHF.

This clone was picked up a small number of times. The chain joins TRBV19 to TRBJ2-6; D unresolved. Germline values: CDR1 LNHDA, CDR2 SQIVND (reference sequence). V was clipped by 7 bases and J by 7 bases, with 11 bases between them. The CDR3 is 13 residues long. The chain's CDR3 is CASMVLSANVLTF. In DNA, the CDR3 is TGTGCCAGTATGGTTCTATCAGCCAACGTCCTGACTTTC.

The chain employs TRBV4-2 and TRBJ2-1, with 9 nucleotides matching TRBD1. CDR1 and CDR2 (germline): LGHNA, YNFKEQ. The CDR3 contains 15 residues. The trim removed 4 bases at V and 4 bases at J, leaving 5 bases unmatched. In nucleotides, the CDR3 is TGTGCCAGCAGCCTAGGGGGACAGGGATACAATGAGCAGTTCTTC. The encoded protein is CASSLGGQGYNEQFF.

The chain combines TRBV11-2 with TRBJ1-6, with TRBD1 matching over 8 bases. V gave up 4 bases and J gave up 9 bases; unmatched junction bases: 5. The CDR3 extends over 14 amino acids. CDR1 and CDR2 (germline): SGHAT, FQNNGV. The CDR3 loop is CASSSTGVRSPLHF. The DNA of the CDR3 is TGTGCCAGCAGCTCGACAGGGGTGCGTTCACCCCTCCACTTT.

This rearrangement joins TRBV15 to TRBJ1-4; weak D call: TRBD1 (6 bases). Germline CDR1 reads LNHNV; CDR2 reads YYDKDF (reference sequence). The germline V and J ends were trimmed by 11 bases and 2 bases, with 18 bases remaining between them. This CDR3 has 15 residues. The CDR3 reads CASSGGGPTNEKLFF. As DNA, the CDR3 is TGTGCCTCTTCCGGCGGGGGGCCGACTAATGAAAAACTGTTTTTT.

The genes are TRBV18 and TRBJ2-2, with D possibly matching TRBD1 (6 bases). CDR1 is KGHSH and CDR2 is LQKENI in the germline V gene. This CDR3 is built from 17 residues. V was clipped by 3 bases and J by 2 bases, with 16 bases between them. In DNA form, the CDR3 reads TGTGCCAGCTCACCCCAGGGAACAGGGATAAACACCGGGGAGCTGTTTTTT. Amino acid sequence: CASSPQGTGINTGELFF. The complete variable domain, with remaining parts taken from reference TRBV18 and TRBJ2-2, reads NAGVMQNPRHLVRRRGQEARLRCSPMKGHSHVYWYRQLPEEGLKFMVYLQKENIIDESGMPKERFSAEFPKEGPSILRIQQVVRGDSAAYFCASSPQGTGINTGELFFGEGSRLTVL.

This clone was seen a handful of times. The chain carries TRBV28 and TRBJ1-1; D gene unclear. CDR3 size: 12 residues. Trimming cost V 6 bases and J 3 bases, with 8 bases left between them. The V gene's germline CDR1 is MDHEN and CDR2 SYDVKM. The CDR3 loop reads CASSPLDTEAFF. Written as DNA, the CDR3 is TGTGCCAGCAGCCCCCTCGACACTGAAGCTTTCTTT.